The entry that follows covers one T cell receptor (beta chain) sequence. Its antigen is not identified. There are 16 residues in the CDR3. Germline V CDR1 and CDR2: MGHRA, YSYEKL. Germline trimming cut 1 base from V and 0 bases from J; bases unmatched to any gene: 5. This sample is part of a study of T cell clonotyping in hematopoietic cell transplantation. Notes on the study in general: Recipient TCR diversity dropped after transplant; expanded clonotypes rose from day 30 to 180. Higher Inverse Simpson Index values in graft donor and pretransplant recipient predicted broader posttransplant TCR diversity. Few recipient clonotypes overlapped donors; over 95% were de novo at given depth.

Assay: immunoSEQ multiplex PCR; the TCRdb copy retains only in-frame clones and omits some. Of more than 65,000 clones listed, approximately 94% are singletons. The clonotype comes from a man aged 45-65 years in good health. Some clones in this sample may be carry-over from other donors' samples. The chain combines TRBV4-1 with TRBJ1-2, with TRBD1 matching over 7 bases. Sequencing input: peripheral blood mononuclear cells. As DNA, the CDR3 is TGCGCCAGCAGCCAAGGGGGACAGAGAGCTAACTATGGCTACACCTTC. Protein: CASSQGGQRANYGYTF.